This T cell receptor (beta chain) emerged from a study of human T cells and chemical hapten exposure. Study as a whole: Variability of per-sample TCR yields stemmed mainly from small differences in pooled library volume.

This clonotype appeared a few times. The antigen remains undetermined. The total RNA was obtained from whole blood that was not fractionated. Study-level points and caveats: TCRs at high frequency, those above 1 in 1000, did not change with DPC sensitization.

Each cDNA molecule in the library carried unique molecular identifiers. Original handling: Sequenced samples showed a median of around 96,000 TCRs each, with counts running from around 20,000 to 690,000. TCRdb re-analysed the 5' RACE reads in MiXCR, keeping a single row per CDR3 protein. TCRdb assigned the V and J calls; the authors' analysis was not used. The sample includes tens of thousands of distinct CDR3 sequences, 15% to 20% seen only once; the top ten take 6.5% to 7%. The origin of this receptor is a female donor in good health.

In DNA, the CDR3 is TGCAGCGTTCTTGGACAGGGGAACGAGCAGTACTTC. This gives the protein CSVLGQGNEQYF. The chain uses TRBV29-1 and TRBJ2-7, with TRBD1 matching over 9 bases. The trim removed 5 bases at V and 5 bases at J, leaving 4 bases unmatched. Germline V gene lookup returns CDR1 SQVTM and CDR2 ANQGSEA. The CDR3 sequence is 12 residues long.